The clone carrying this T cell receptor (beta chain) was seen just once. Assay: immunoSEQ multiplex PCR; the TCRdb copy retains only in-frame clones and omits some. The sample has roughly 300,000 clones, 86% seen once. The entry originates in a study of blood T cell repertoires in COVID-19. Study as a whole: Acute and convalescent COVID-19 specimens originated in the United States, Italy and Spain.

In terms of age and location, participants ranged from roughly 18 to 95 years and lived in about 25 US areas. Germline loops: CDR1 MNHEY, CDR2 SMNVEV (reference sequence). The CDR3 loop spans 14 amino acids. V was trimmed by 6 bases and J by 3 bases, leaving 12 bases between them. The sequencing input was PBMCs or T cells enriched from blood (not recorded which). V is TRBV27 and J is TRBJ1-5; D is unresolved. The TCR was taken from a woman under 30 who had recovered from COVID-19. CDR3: CASRSAAINQPQHF. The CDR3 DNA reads TGTGCCAGCAGGTCGGCAGCGATCAATCAGCCCCAGCATTTT.